The present T cell receptor (beta chain) was sequenced within a study of T-cell reconstitution after alpha-beta-depleted transplantation in children. This clonotype was detected only a few times. Between the trimmed V and J ends, which lost 4 bases and 2 bases, there was a span of 24 bases. The CDR3 has 18 amino acids. CDR1 SGDLS and CDR2 YYNGEE come from the germline V gene. It was with unique molecular identifiers that the TCRbeta library was prepared. TCRdb used MiXCR to reprocess the PCR reads, holding one entry per CDR3 protein. There are a few hundred thousand distinct CDR3 sequences in the sample; about a tenth occur only once, and around 2.3% lies in the top ten.

This TCR came from a human donor who donated a stem cell graft to a child with acute lymphoblastic leukemia. V and J are TRBV9 and TRBJ1-1; D uncertain. The sequences come from PBMCs from the stem cell graft donor, collected from the stem cell graft. CDR3 sequence: CASSTTFYPRGRNTEAFF. The CDR3 coding sequence is TGTGCCAGCAGCACAACCTTTTATCCCAGAGGGAGAAACACTGAAGCTTTCTTT.